This is a list of T cell receptor beta chains from one sample in a study of T-cell memory formation after mild COVID-19. TCRdb re-derived calls from the 5' RACE reads in MiXCR, one entry per CDR3 protein. The sample lists over 450,000 distinct CDR3 sequences, around 21% seen once, with around 13% in the top ten. The sequencing sample was made of PBMCs or a T cell subset sorted from them (not recorded which). The receptors were sampled from an adult woman who had mild COVID-19 (a few samples of this study predate the infection). Cell type and time point are not known. The CDR3 runs from the conserved cysteine through the conserved F or W. A D gene is named only where the DNA matches it firmly. Where a row states a size, it is once, few, many or the class of an expanded clone; other rows omit it.

d_call,j_call,v_call,clone_size,cdr3_aa,cdr3_nt
TRBD2,TRBJ2-1,TRBV3-1,NA,CASSLLAGVGPNEQFF,TGTGCCAGCAGCCTGCTTGCGGGAGTGGGTCCGAATGAGCAGTTCTTC
NA,TRBJ2-5,TRBV18,NA,CASSLNWDQETQYF,TGTGCCAGCTCACTCAATTGGGACCAAGAGACCCAGTACTTC
TRBD1,TRBJ1-2,TRBV5-1,NA,CASSSDREGGYTF,TGCGCCAGCAGCTCCGACAGGGAGGGTGGCTACACCTTC
TRBD1,TRBJ2-1,TRBV6-7,NA,CASSLQGAPFNEQFF,TGTGCCAGCAGTTTACAGGGGGCGCCGTTCAATGAGCAGTTCTTC
TRBD2,TRBJ2-3,TRBV20-1,NA,CSARVPSGRTDTQYF,TGCAGTGCTAGAGTTCCTAGCGGGAGAACAGATACGCAGTATTTT
NA,TRBJ2-3,TRBV6-5,few,CASSYSLFGWDTQYF,TGTGCCAGCAGTTACTCTCTCTTTGGATGGGATACGCAGTATTTT
NA,TRBJ2-1,TRBV5-6,NA,CASSDPAQRVYNEQFF,TGTGCCAGCAGCGACCCGGCCCAGCGAGTATACAATGAGCAGTTCTTC
NA,TRBJ1-1,TRBV20-1,once,CSATGTPDTEAFF,TGCAGTGCGACCGGGACACCGGATACTGAAGCTTTCTTT
TRBD2,TRBJ2-3,TRBV5-6,NA,CASSLAGELAPPGDTQYF,TGTGCCAGCAGCTTGGCCGGGGAACTAGCGCCCCCCGGGGATACGCAGTATTTT
NA,TRBJ1-2,TRBV6-6,few,CASSYSGPYGYTF,TGTGCCAGCAGTTACTCAGGGCCGTATGGCTACACCTTC
NA,TRBJ2-7,TRBV2,NA,CASSETWSEQYF,TGTGCCAGCAGTGAAACATGGAGCGAGCAGTACTTC
TRBD1,TRBJ1-1,TRBV12-3/TRBV12-4,NA,CASIPDRGSGEAFF,TGTGCCAGCATTCCAGACAGGGGGAGTGGTGAAGCTTTCTTT
NA,TRBJ2-5,TRBV6-5,few,CASSLREGRMETQYF,TGTGCCAGCAGCCTACGAGAGGGGCGCATGGAGACCCAGTACTTC
TRBD1,TRBJ1-5,TRBV6-2/TRBV6-3,few,CASSPTGAKGQPQHF,TGTGCCAGCAGTCCGACAGGGGCGAAGGGTCAGCCCCAGCATTTT
TRBD1,TRBJ2-7,TRBV29-1,many,CSVEVGTGSYEQYF,TGCAGCGTTGAAGTCGGGACAGGGTCCTACGAGCAGTACTTC
NA,TRBJ2-7,TRBV4-2,few,CASSQDLPGFGAEQYF,TGTGCCAGCAGCCAAGATCTTCCCGGGTTTGGGGCCGAGCAGTACTTC
NA,TRBJ1-1,TRBV20-1,few,CSAPGRPGRNTEAFF,TGCAGTGCCCCCGGCAGGCCGGGTAGGAACACTGAAGCTTTCTTT
TRBD1,TRBJ1-1,TRBV11-2,few,CASSLVGRDRRRPMNTEAFF,TGTGCCAGCAGCTTAGTTGGTAGGGACAGGCGACGACCCATGAACACTGAAGCTTTCTTT
TRBD1,TRBJ2-3,TRBV4-1,few,CATGETGGVRRTQYF,TGCGCCACCGGGGAGACAGGGGGCGTACGGCGTACGCAGTATTTT
NA,TRBJ2-7,TRBV5-8,few,CASSFKSLRQAGEQYF,TGTGCCAGCAGCTTCAAAAGCCTAAGACAGGCGGGCGAGCAGTACTTC
NA,TRBJ2-5,TRBV7-9,NA,CASSLSVSRETQYF,TGTGCCAGCAGCTTAAGTGTCAGCCGGGAGACCCAGTACTTC
TRBD2,TRBJ2-7,TRBV6-6,many,CASSVAGTSGRSYF,TGTGCCAGCAGTGTAGCCGGGACTAGCGGGAGAAGTTACTTC
NA,TRBJ1-5,TRBV6-5,NA,CASSPEQGGWQPQHF,TGTGCCAGCAGTCCAGAACAGGGAGGTTGGCAGCCCCAGCATTTT